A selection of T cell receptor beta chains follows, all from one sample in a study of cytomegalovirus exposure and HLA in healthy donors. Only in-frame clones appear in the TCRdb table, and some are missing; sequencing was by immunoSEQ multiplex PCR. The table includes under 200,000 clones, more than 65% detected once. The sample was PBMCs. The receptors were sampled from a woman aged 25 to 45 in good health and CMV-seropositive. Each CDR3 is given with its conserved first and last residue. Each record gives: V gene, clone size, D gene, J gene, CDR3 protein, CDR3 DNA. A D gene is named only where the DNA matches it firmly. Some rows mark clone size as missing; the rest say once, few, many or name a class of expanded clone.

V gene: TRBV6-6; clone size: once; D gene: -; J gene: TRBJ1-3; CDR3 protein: CASSYSTGQGNTIYF; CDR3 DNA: TGTGCCAGCAGTTACTCGACAGGTCAAGGAAACACCATATATTTT
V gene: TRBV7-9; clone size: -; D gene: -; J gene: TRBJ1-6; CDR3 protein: CASSSAGYNSPLHF; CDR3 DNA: TGTGCCAGCAGCTCGGCAGGGTATAATTCACCCCTCCACTTT
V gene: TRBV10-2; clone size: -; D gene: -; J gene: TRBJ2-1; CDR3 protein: CASSEDWGDDEQFF; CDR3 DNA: TGCGCCAGCAGTGAAGATTGGGGAGACGATGAGCAGTTCTTC
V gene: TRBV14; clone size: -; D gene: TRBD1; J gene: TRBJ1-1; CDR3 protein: CASSTSGGPAEAFF; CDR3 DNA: TGTGCCAGCAGCACCTCAGGGGGCCCCGCTGAAGCTTTCTTT
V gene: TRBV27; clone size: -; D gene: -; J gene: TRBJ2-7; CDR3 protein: CASRPGHFYEQYF; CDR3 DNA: TGTGCCAGCAGACCGGGACATTTCTACGAGCAGTACTTC
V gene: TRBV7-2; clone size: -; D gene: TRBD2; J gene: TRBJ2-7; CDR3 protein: CASSLSGGPSHEQYF; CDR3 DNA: TGTGCCAGCAGCCTTAGCGGGGGGCCATCCCACGAGCAGTACTTC
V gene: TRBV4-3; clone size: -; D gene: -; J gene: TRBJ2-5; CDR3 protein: CASSQASGGSETQYF; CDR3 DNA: TGCGCCAGCAGCCAGGCTTCGGGGGGCTCGGAGACCCAGTACTTC
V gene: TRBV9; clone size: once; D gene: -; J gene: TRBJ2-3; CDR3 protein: CASSDPRVADTQYF; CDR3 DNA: TGTGCCAGCAGCGACCCGCGAGTAGCAGATACGCAGTATTTT
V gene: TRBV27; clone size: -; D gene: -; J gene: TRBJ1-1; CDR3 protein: CASSFGGPLNTEAFF; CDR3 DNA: TGTGCCAGCAGTTTCGGGGGACCGTTGAACACTGAAGCTTTCTTT
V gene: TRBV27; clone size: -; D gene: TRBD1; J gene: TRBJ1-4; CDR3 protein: CASSSRRRTSGQGYEKLFF; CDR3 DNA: TGTGCCAGCAGTTCAAGAAGGAGGACTTCGGGACAGGGTTATGAAAAACTGTTTTTT
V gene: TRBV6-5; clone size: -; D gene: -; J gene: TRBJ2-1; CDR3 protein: CASRIVNEQFF; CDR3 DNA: TGTGCCAGCAGAATAGTCAATGAGCAGTTCTTC
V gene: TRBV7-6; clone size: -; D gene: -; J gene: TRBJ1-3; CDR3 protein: CASSLRTPDSGNTIYF; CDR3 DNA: TGTGCCAGCAGCTTAAGGACTCCGGACTCTGGAAACACCATATATTTT
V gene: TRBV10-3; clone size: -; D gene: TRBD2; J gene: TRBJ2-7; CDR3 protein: CAISEMTSGYYEQYF; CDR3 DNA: TGTGCCATCAGTGAGATGACTAGCGGGTACTACGAGCAGTACTTC
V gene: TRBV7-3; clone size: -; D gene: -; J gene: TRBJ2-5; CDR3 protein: CASSLGQGSQETQYF; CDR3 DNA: TGTGCCAGCAGCTTAGGGCAGGGTTCCCAAGAGACCCAGTACTTC
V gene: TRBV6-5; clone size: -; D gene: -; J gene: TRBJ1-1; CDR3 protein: CASSARGAATEAFF; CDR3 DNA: TGTGCCAGCAGTGCCCGGGGGGCGGCCACTGAAGCTTTCTTT
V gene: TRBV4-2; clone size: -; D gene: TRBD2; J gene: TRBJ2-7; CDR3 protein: CASSRVTTASGSPDTYEQYF; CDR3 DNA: TGTGCCAGCAGCCGAGTGACGACGGCTAGCGGGAGCCCCGATACCTACGAGCAGTACTTC
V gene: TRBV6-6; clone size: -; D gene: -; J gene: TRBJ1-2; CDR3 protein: CASSSRSSNYGYTF; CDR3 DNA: TGTGCCAGCAGTTCTCGGTCCTCTAACTATGGCTACACCTTC
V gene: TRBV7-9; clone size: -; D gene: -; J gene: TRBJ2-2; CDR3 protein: CASTYSAGELFF; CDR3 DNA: TGTGCCAGCACCTACTCTGCCGGGGAGCTGTTTTTT
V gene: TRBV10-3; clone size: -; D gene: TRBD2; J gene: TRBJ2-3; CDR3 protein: CAISGSGGAPDTQYF; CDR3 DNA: TGTGCCATCAGCGGTAGCGGGGGGGCCCCAGATACGCAGTATTTT
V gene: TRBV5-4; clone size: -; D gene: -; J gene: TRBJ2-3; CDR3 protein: CASSLALRELDTQYF; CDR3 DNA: TGTGCCAGCAGCTTGGCCCTGCGGGAATTAGATACGCAGTATTTT
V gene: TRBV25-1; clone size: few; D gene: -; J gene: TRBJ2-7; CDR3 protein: CASSESSGSYEQYF; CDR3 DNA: TGTGCCAGCAGTGAATCGTCGGGCTCCTACGAGCAGTACTTC
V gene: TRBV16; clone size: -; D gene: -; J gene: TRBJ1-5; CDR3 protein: CASSQGSWGLGQPQHF; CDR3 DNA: TGTGCCAGCAGCCAGGGGTCGTGGGGGCTGGGTCAGCCCCAGCATTTT
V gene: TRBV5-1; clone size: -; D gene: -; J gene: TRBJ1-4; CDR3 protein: CASSLGQAHSIPNEKLFF; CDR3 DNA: TGCGCCAGCAGCTTGGGACAGGCCCATTCTATCCCGAATGAAAAACTGTTTTTT
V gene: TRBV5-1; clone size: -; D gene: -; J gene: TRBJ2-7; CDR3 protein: CASSTDSHPAYEQYF; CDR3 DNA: TGCGCCAGCAGCACAGACAGTCACCCGGCCTACGAGCAGTACTTC